This T cell receptor beta chain was captured by sequencing in a study of blood T cell repertoires in COVID-19. Germline V gene data show CDR1 as MDHEN and CDR2 as SYDVKM. This CDR3 has 15 amino acids. The trim removed 4 bases at V and 8 bases at J, leaving 9 bases unmatched. Assay: immunoSEQ multiplex PCR; the TCRdb copy retains only in-frame clones and omits some. The sample contains about 190,000 clones, over 75% of which appear only once. The sequence was collected from a man aged 45 to 65 with acute or convalescent COVID-19. V gene TRBV28 combines with J gene TRBJ2-1; 9 positions match TRBD2. Sequencing was performed on peripheral blood. CDR3 residues: CASSSVFRTSDEQFF. DNA of the CDR3: TGTGCCAGCAGTTCCGTCTTCCGGACTAGCGATGAGCAGTTCTTC. Supplemented by reference TRBV28 and TRBJ2-1, the full variable domain reads DVKVTQSSRYLVKRTGEKVFLECVQDMDHENMFWYRQDPGLGLRLIYFSYDVKMKEKGDIPEGYSVSREKKERFSLILESASTNQTSMYLCASSSVFRTSDEQFFGPGTRLTVL.